The entry below describes one T cell receptor beta chain. The repertoire was sequenced with immunoSEQ multiplex PCR; TCRdb's copy has only in-frame clones and lacks some. This sample has 150,000 to 200,000 clones, with 87% found just once. V lost 4 bases and J lost 0, with 15 bases in between. This CDR3 spans 17 amino acids. Germline loops: CDR1 KGHDR, CDR2 SFDVKD. The data are from a study of T cell responses to AZD1222 COVID-19 vaccine. This chain links TRBV24-1 with TRBJ2-1, with TRBD2 as a possible D gene (5 bases). This clonotype was obtained from an adult in good health. Sequences were derived from peripheral blood, sampled on day 0 of MenACWY control vaccination. As DNA, the CDR3 is TGTGCCACCAGTGACAAAACGGGGTGGGGCTCCTACAATGAGCAGTTCTTC. Protein product: CATSDKTGWGSYNEQFF.